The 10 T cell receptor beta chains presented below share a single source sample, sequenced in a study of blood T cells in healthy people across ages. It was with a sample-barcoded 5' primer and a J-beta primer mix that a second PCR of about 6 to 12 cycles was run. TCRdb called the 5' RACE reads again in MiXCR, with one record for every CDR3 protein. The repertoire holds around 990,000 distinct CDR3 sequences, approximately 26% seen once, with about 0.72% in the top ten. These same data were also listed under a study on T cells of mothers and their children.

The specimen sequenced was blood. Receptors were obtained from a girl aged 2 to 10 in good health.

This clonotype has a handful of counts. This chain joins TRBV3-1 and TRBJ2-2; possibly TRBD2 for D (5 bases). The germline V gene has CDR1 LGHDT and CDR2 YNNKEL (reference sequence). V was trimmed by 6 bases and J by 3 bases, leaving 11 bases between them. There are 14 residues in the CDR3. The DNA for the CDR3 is TGTGCCAGCAGGTTAGGGAGACACACCGGGGAGCTGTTTTTT. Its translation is CASRLGRHTGELFF. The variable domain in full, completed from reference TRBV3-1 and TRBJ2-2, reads DTAVSQTPKYLVTQMGNDKSIKCEQNLGHDTMYWYKQDSKKFLKIMFSYNNKELIINETVPNRFSPKSPDKAHLNLHINSLELGDSAVYFCASRLGRHTGELFFGEGSRLTVL.

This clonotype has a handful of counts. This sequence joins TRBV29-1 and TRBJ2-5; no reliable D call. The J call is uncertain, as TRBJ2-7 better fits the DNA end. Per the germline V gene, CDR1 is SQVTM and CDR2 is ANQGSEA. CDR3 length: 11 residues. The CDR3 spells CSVRGDYEQYF. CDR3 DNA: TGCAGCGTTCGTGGGGACTACGAGCAGTACTTC.

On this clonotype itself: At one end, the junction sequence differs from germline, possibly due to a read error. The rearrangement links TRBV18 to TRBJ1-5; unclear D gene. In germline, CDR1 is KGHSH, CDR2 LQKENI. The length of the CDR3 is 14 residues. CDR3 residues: CANSSRYEDQPQHF. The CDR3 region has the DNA TGTGCCAACTCATCACGATACGAGGATCAGCCCCAGCATTTT. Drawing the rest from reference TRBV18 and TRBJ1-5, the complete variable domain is NAGVMQNPRHLVRRRGQEARLRCSPMKGHSHVYWYRQLPEEGLKFMVYLQKENIIDESGMPKERFSAEFPKEGPSILRIQQVVRGDSAAYFCANSSRYEDQPQHFGDGTRLSIL.

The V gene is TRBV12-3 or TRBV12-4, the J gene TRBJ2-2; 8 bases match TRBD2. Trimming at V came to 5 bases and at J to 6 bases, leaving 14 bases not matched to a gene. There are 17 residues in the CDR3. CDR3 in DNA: TGTGCCAGCAGTCCCACGGGGGGCGGGAGGAAATCCGGGGAGCTGTTTTTT. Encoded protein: CASSPTGGGRKSGELFF.

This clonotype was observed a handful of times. Here the CDR3 DNA reads TGTGCCAGCAGGCGGGCCTCCTATTACGAGCAGTACTTC. Protein sequence: CASRRASYYEQYF. This chain links TRBV14 with TRBJ2-7; perhaps TRBD2 as D (5 bases). The CDR3 spans 13 residues. CDR1 and CDR2 from the germline V gene are SGHDN and FVKESK. V gave up 6 bases and J gave up 4 bases, with 13 bases separating them.

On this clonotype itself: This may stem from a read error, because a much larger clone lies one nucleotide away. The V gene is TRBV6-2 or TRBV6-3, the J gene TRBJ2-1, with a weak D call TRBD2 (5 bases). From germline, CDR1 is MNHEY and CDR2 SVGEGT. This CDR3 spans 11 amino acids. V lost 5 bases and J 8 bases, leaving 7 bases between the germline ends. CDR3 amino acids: CASSIGDEQFF. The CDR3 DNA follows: TGTGCCAGCAGTATCGGGGATGAGCAGTTCTTC.

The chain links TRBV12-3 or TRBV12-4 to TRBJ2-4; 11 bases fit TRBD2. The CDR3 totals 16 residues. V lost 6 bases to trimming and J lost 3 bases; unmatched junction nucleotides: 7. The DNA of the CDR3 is TGTGCCAGCAGCGACCAGACTAGCGGGGACAAAAACATTCAGTACTTC. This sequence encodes CASSDQTSGDKNIQYF.

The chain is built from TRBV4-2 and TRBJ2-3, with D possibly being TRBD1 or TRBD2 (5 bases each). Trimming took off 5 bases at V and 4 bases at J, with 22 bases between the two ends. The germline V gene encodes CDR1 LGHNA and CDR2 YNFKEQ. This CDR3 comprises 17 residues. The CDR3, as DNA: TGTGCCAGCAGCGCAAGTGAGTTGGGACGGAGCGCAGATACGCAGTATTTT. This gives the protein CASSASELGRSADTQYF.

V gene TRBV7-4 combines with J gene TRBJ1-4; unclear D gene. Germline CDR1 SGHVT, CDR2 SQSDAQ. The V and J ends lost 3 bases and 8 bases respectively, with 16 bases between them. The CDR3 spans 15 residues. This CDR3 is CASSFLIREREKLFF. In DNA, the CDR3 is TGTGCCAGCAGCTTCCTGATTCGGGAAAGGGAAAAACTGTTTTTT.

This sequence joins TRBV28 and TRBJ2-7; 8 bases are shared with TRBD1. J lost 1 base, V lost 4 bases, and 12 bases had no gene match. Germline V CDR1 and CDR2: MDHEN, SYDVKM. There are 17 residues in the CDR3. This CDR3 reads CASSWSLGQDPSYEQYF. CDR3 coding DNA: TGTGCCAGCAGTTGGTCTCTGGGACAGGACCCTTCCTACGAGCAGTACTTC.